The next 13 T cell receptor beta chains were all read from a single sample in a study of blood T cell repertoires in COVID-19. TCRdb keeps only in-frame clones here, not all; method: immunoSEQ multiplex PCR. The sample has over 200,000 clones, 80% to 90% seen once; the top ten hold about 1.5%. Sequenced: peripheral blood. These receptors all stem from a man aged 18-30 years with active or convalescent COVID-19.

The rearrangement links TRBV9 to TRBJ2-3; tentatively, D is TRBD2 (5 bases). The CDR3 covers 16 residues. Germline CDR1 reads SGDLS; CDR2 reads YYNGEE. Between the trimmed V and J ends, which lost 0 bases and 2 bases, there was a span of 13 bases. CDR3 sequence: CASSVEAGRSTDTQYF. DNA for the CDR3: TGTGCCAGCAGCGTAGAGGCGGGCAGATCCACAGATACGCAGTATTTT.

V gene TRBV27 combines with J gene TRBJ1-2, with D possibly matching TRBD1 (6 bases). This CDR3 comprises 14 residues. Between the trimmed V and J ends, which lost 3 bases and 7 bases, there was a span of 15 bases. Germline V CDR1 and CDR2: MNHEY, SMNVEV (reference sequence). CDR3 sequence: CASSFSHRESGYTF. The DNA for the CDR3 is TGTGCCAGCAGTTTTTCCCACAGGGAATCTGGCTACACCTTC.

This clone was counted a single time. V gene TRBV27 combines with J gene TRBJ1-1, with D possibly matching TRBD1 (5 bases). The CDR3 totals 14 residues. Germline loops: CDR1 MNHEY, CDR2 SMNVEV (reference sequence). V lost 7 bases and J lost 4, with 16 bases in between. The CDR3 bases are TGTGCCAGCAAGGGTGTTCAGGGCGGCACTGAAGCTTTCTTT. Translation: CASKGVQGGTEAFF.

The chain combines TRBV6-5 with TRBJ1-1; D gene uncertain. Germline V gives CDR1 MNHEY, CDR2 SVGAGI. Deletions cut 4 bases from V and 6 bases from J, with 12 bases between. The CDR3 spans 13 residues. As DNA, the CDR3 is TGTGCCAGCAGTTTTCGGGAAAAATCTGAAGCTTTCTTT. This encodes CASSFREKSEAFF.

The CDR3 region is CASSKNGPLAGGPYEQFF. The CDR3, as DNA: TGTGCCAGCAGCAAAAACGGACCCCTAGCGGGAGGGCCATATGAGCAGTTCTTC. The rearrangement joins TRBV21-1 to TRBJ2-1; the D call TRBD2 from the table was never checked on the DNA. TRBV21-1 is marked as a pseudogene. The length of the CDR3 is 18 residues.

The chain links TRBV24-1 to TRBJ2-3, with D hard to call. The germline CDR1 and CDR2 sequences are KGHDR and SFDVKD. Trimming took off 4 bases at V and 4 bases at J, with 5 bases between the two ends. The CDR3 has 12 residues. CDR3 sequence reads: CATSERADTQYF. Here the CDR3 DNA reads TGTGCCACCAGTGAACGGGCAGATACGCAGTATTTT.

CDR3 coding DNA: TGTGCCAGTAGTACAGGGGCGATACCCGGGGAGCTGTTTTTT. Amino acids: CASSTGAIPGELFF. This chain uses TRBV19 with TRBJ2-2; weak D call: TRBD1 (6 bases). The CDR3 covers 14 residues. V was trimmed by 4 bases and J by 6 bases, leaving 12 bases between them. Per the germline V gene, CDR1 is LNHDA and CDR2 is SQIVND (reference sequence).

V usage is TRBV29-1 and J usage is TRBJ2-3; a weak D match, TRBD2 (5 bases). The germline V gene encodes CDR1 SQVTM and CDR2 ANQGSEA. Trimming cost V 3 bases and J 0 bases, with 13 bases left between them. This CDR3 has 15 amino acids. This chain's CDR3 is CSVDRLGDSTDTQYF. As DNA, the CDR3 is TGCAGCGTTGACCGTCTCGGGGATAGCACAGATACGCAGTATTTT.

The CDR3 bases are TGTGCCAGCAGTTTCGGGGGAACAGATACGCAGTATTTT. Its protein product is CASSFGGTDTQYF. The chain carries TRBV12-3 or TRBV12-4 and TRBJ2-3; D may be TRBD2 (6 bases). V was trimmed by 3 bases and J by 3 bases, leaving 7 bases between them. The CDR3 runs 13 residues.

To note about this clone: Other DNA sequences in this specimen translate into the identical CDR3. The gene calls are TRBV7-2 and TRBJ2-5; D is ambiguous. This CDR3 has 12 amino acids. Germline values: CDR1 SGHTA, CDR2 FQGNSA. Trimming removed 5 bases from V and 5 bases from J, with 9 bases in between. CDR3 residues: CASSLRRETQYF. For the CDR3, the DNA is TGTGCCAGCAGCCTCCGCCGGGAGACCCAGTACTTC.

The chain links TRBV4-1 to TRBJ2-1, with 10 bases aligning to TRBD2. The trim removed 0 bases at V and 4 bases at J, leaving 6 bases unmatched. The CDR3 consists of 17 residues. The germline V gene has CDR1 MGHRA and CDR2 YSYEKL. The CDR3 protein is CASSQDRAGGAYNEQFF. The CDR3 nucleotides are TGCGCCAGCAGCCAAGATCGAGCGGGAGGGGCATACAATGAGCAGTTCTTC.

This chain connects TRBV27 to TRBJ2-7; possible D gene TRBD1, 6 bases. V gave up 0 bases and J gave up 3 bases, with 9 bases separating them. The CDR3 is 14 amino acids. Germline V gives CDR1 MNHEY, CDR2 SMNVEV (reference sequence). The chain's CDR3 is CASSLSQGGYEQYF. The CDR3 DNA reads as TGTGCCAGCAGTTTATCACAGGGTGGCTACGAGCAGTACTTC.

V usage is TRBV19 and J usage is TRBJ2-1; 8 bases match TRBD2. The CDR3 has 14 residues. Germline CDR1 LNHDA, CDR2 SQIVND (reference sequence). Losses at the gene ends were 7 bases for V and 10 bases for J; bases not matched to a gene: 12. The CDR3 DNA follows: TGTGCCAGTACGCCAGCGGGAGCTCAAGGGGAGCAGTTCTTC. Translating gives CASTPAGAQGEQFF.